This TCR beta chain was sequenced during a study of blood T cell repertoires in COVID-19. Authors' methods: Amplification from reference gene primers served as the basis for estimated nucleated cell counts. Method: immunoSEQ multiplex PCR; TCRdb's copy keeps in-frame clones and lacks some. From that table come the V and J calls and clone size; the DNA was used to work out D and trimming. Counted here are 150,000 to 200,000 clones, 80% to 90% occurring once; the ten biggest clones make up 8% to 10%. This CDR3 region has 19 residues. J lost 0 bases, V lost 1 base, and 10 bases had no gene match. Germline lookup yields CDR1 SGHTA and CDR2 FQGTGA.

The sample taken for sequencing was peripheral blood. The chain uses TRBV7-3 and TRBJ2-1; 9 bases are shared with TRBD2. The receptor was isolated from a man aged 55 to 70 with acute or convalescent COVID-19. This CDR3 is CASSLIGLTSGNSYNEQFF. CDR3 bases: TGTGCCAGCAGCTTAATAGGGTTGACTAGCGGAAACTCCTACAATGAGCAGTTCTTC.